These 9 T cell receptor beta chains came from one sample sequenced in a study of T cells in pancreatic ductal adenocarcinoma (dated by TCRdb to 2016 to 2017). The pancreatic ductal adenocarcinoma patients who were selected had gone through surgery without receiving any neoadjuvant therapy. The method behind the library was the immunoSEQ multiplex PCR assay. TCRdb's version of the immuneACCESS table is confined to in-frame rearrangements and falls short of the full clone set. An unresolved V gene accounts for under half of the shortfall where checked; the remainder is of unknown origin. The sample contains around 16,000 clones, approximately 90% of them found a single time. The ten largest clones add up to 16% of the sample. Sequences were obtained from PBMCs. The receptors stem from a human donor with pancreatic ductal adenocarcinoma.

This clone appeared once. This chain joins TRBV28 and TRBJ1-1; D gene ambiguous. The length of the CDR3 is 14 residues. V was shortened by 1 base and J by 10 bases, with 16 bases between the two germline ends. Germline V CDR1 and CDR2: MDHEN, SYDVKM. The CDR3, as DNA: TGTGCCAGCAGTTTATTGAATTCCGGTTGGGGAGCTTTCTTT. This codes for CASSLLNSGWGAFF.

The V gene is TRBV5-6, the J gene TRBJ1-1; no definite D call. The V gene lost 4 bases and the J gene lost 2 bases, with 12 bases spanning the gap. The CDR3 runs to 14 residues. Per germline, CDR1 SGHDT and CDR2 YYEEEE. CDR3 protein: CASSVIGVNTEAFF. The CDR3 nucleotides read TGTGCCAGCAGCGTGATAGGCGTTAACACTGAAGCTTTCTTT.

The rearrangement links TRBV5-3 to TRBJ2-3; TRBD1 matches at 9 bases. TRBV5-3 is identified as an open reading frame with a role that is uncertain. This CDR3 is 19 amino acids long. Trimming removed 3 bases from V and 4 bases from J; junction bases left unmatched: 18. DNA of the CDR3: TGTGCCAGAAGCTCCAGATACATCCGGGACAGGGACGGGGCAGATACGCAGTATTTT. Protein sequence: CARSSRYIRDRDGADTQYF.

The chain joins TRBV28 to TRBJ2-2, with unresolved D. V lost 5 bases and J 1 base, leaving 11 bases between the germline ends. Per the germline V gene, CDR1 is MDHEN and CDR2 is SYDVKM. The CDR3 spans 15 residues. CDR3 nucleotide sequence: TGTGCCAGCAGTACCCCGGATTGGAACACCGGGGAGCTGTTTTTT. Amino acid sequence: CASSTPDWNTGELFF.

The rearrangement links TRBV2 to TRBJ2-3; a weak D match, TRBD1 (6 bases). Trimming stripped 7 bases from V and 0 bases from J, with 11 bases between. CDR1 is SNHLY and CDR2 is FYNNEI in the germline V gene. The CDR3 has 14 residues. CDR3 loop: CASIGGPSTDTQYF. DNA of the CDR3: TGTGCCAGCATAGGGGGTCCTAGCACAGATACGCAGTATTTT. The full variable domain, with the rest looked up from reference TRBV2 and TRBJ2-3, is EPEVTQTPSHQVTQMGQEVILRCVPISNHLYFYWYRQILGQKVEFLVSFYNNEISEKSEIFDDQFSVERPDGSNFTLKIRSTKLEDSAMYFCASIGGPSTDTQYFGPGTRLTVL.

The chain joins TRBV19 to TRBJ2-6, with D maybe TRBD2 (5 bases). V shed 6 bases and J shed 0 bases, with 9 bases lying between them. Per germline, CDR1 LNHDA and CDR2 SQIVND (reference sequence). The CDR3 is 15 residues long. The CDR3: CASRSTNSGANVLTF. Written as DNA, the CDR3 is TGTGCCAGTAGGTCGACTAACTCTGGGGCCAACGTCCTGACTTTC.

The chain recombines TRBV14 with TRBJ2-5; D unresolved. There are 13 residues in the CDR3. Trimming took 1 base from V and 1 from J, leaving 4 bases between them. Looked up from germline, CDR1 is SGHDN and CDR2 is FVKESK. CDR3 loop: CASSQGLQETQYF. DNA of the CDR3: TGTGCCAGCAGCCAAGGACTCCAAGAGACCCAGTACTTC. Variable domain in full (rest from reference TRBV14 and TRBJ2-5): EAGVTQFPSHSVIEKGQTVTLRCDPISGHDNLYWYRRVMGKEIKFLLHFVKESKQDESGMPNNRFLAERTGGTYSTLKVQPAELEDSGVYFCASSQGLQETQYFGPGTRLLVL.

The rearrangement links TRBV18 to TRBJ1-1; no reliable D call. V was pared by 4 bases and J by 3 bases, with 12 bases between. Germline V lookup: CDR1 KGHSH, CDR2 LQKENI. This CDR3 comprises 14 residues. This CDR3 reads CASSRRGGDTEAFF. In DNA, the CDR3 is TGTGCCAGCTCACGCAGAGGTGGGGACACTGAAGCTTTCTTT. The whole variable domain, filled in from reference TRBV18 and TRBJ1-1, reads NAGVMQNPRHLVRRRGQEARLRCSPMKGHSHVYWYRQLPEEGLKFMVYLQKENIIDESGMPKERFSAEFPKEGPSILRIQQVVRGDSAAYFCASSRRGGDTEAFFGQGTRLTVV.

The rearrangement joins TRBV6-4 to TRBJ1-1; possible D gene TRBD1, 6 bases. Germline CDR1 is MRHNA and CDR2 is SNTAGT. V was cut by 2 bases and J by 4 bases, with 14 bases left in between. This CDR3 region has 15 residues. The CDR3 reads CASSDEVRGRTEAFF. Here the CDR3 DNA reads TGTGCCAGCAGTGACGAGGTCAGGGGCCGCACTGAAGCTTTCTTT.